Listed below are T cell receptor beta chains from one sample, sequenced in a study of shared clonotypes between healthy human individuals. This table comes from immunoSEQ multiplex PCR, and its TCRdb copy is limited to in-frame clones, with some not included. The sample contains over a million clones, roughly 96% of which appear only once. The sample comprised naive CD4+ T cells sorted from blood. These TCRs come from a man in his thirties or forties in good health. The CDR3 runs from the conserved cysteine through the conserved F or W. Each record gives: clone size, V gene, J gene, CDR3 protein. Rows give clone size only sometimes, using once, few, many, or a class for an expanded clone.

size: -; V: TRBV19; J: TRBJ1-2; CDR3: CASTNWSGFGYTF
size: -; V: TRBV28; J: TRBJ2-4; CDR3: CASSSNRREINIQYF
size: -; V: TRBV4-1; J: TRBJ2-7; CDR3: CASSQAGGQGVSLEQYF
size: -; V: TRBV11-2; J: TRBJ2-7; CDR3: CASSLPGTLREQYF
size: -; V: TRBV5-1; J: TRBJ2-7; CDR3: CASSGGQGRLEQYF
size: once; V: TRBV5-4; J: TRBJ2-1; CDR3: CASSLLGSPEKYNEQFF
size: -; V: TRBV2; J: TRBJ2-1; CDR3: CASTPGLYNEQFF
size: -; V: TRBV4-3; J: TRBJ2-5; CDR3: CASSQDGGTSGSWETQYF
size: -; V: TRBV7-2; J: TRBJ1-6; CDR3: CASSFRTGDNSPLHF
size: once; V: TRBV2; J: TRBJ2-1; CDR3: CASSETSGRVGNEQFF
size: -; V: TRBV15; J: TRBJ2-5; CDR3: CATRLAGGPQETQYF
size: -; V: TRBV27; J: TRBJ2-7; CDR3: CASSAYAGTVSYEQYF
size: -; V: TRBV6-5; J: TRBJ2-3; CDR3: CASSYSAATDTQYF
size: -; V: TRBV10-3; J: TRBJ2-2; CDR3: CAISSGRAPGELFF
size: -; V: TRBV7-9; J: TRBJ2-5; CDR3: CASSLMGLAGETQYF
size: -; V: TRBV7-3; J: TRBJ2-2; CDR3: CASSSQGRAISNTGELFF
size: -; V: TRBV6-1; J: TRBJ2-7; CDR3: CASSAGQGAYEQYF
size: -; V: TRBV27; J: TRBJ2-1; CDR3: CASSRSGRADNEQFF
size: -; V: TRBV5-1; J: TRBJ2-3; CDR3: CASSLREGGDTQYF
size: -; V: TRBV2; J: TRBJ2-2; CDR3: CASRLGSGANTGELFF